The text below deals with one TCR beta chain. Its matching antigen is unknown. The data belong to a study of T cell responses to AZD1222 COVID-19 vaccine. The study's findings and limits: Donors were largely white British and mainly female; clonal diversity was possibly underestimated.

J was trimmed by 6 bases and V by 8 bases; bases with no gene match: 9. The CDR3 runs to 15 residues. Germline lookup yields CDR1 WSHSY and CDR2 SAAADI. Data came from immunoSEQ multiplex PCR; TCRdb stores just in-frame clones and leaves some out. Here the sample spans more than 150,000 clones, approximately 92% being singletons. The sample in question was peripheral blood, obtained on day 0 of AZD1222 vaccination. The V call is TRBV10-2, the J call TRBJ1-6, with 8 positions matching TRBD1. The sequence was collected from an adult in good health. The CDR3 is CASRQGLRSNSPLHF. The CDR3 nucleotides read TGCGCCAGCCGACAGGGGTTAAGAAGTAATTCACCCCTCCACTTT.